Listed below are T cell receptor beta chains from one sample, sequenced in a study of T-cell reconstitution after alpha-beta-depleted transplantation in children. TCRdb itself ran the PCR reads through MiXCR, one entry per CDR3 protein. In the table there are 200,000 or so distinct CDR3 sequences, 5% to 7.5% of which are singletons. The specimen was PBMCs, collected before TCRalphabeta/CD19-depleted stem cell transplant. These receptors were collected from a girl under three years old with combined immunodeficiency, due to receive a stem cell transplant. Each CDR3 is given without its conserved first and last residue.

V gene	J gene	CDR3 protein
TRBV5-1	TRBJ2-5	ASSLRFSEYGETQY
TRBV7-8	TRBJ2-3	ASSSPPFGVPDTQY
TRBV7-2	TRBJ2-7	ASSSIGYEQY
TRBV7-2	TRBJ2-7	ASSFIKYEQY
TRBV11-2	TRBJ2-1	ASSSQRERSNEQF
TRBV4-1	TRBJ2-7	ASSQDYFLRDYEQY
TRBV4-1	TRBJ1-3	ASSQEHIGQLRRNTIY
TRBV20-1	TRBJ2-1	CARTFWGQGRYNEQF
TRBV29-1	TRBJ2-7	SVEEAGLAAYEQY
TRBV7-2	TRBJ2-1	ASSPTGQGPYNEQF
TRBV7-2	TRBJ2-7	ASSLALAGGTEQY
TRBV6-2/TRBV6-3	TRBJ2-1	ASTRLAASSYNEQF
TRBV6-1	TRBJ2-7	ASSDYRSYEQY
TRBV4-3	TRBJ1-2	ASSQDRRTMDGYT
TRBV20-1	TRBJ1-5	SAGPLRGGNQPQH
TRBV4-3	TRBJ2-7	ASSHQTGRAYEQY
TRBV7-2	TRBJ1-2	ASSLSHRATNYGYT
TRBV5-1	TRBJ1-5	APQGQGGQPQH
TRBV7-2	TRBJ2-7	ASSVRQGSIYEQY
TRBV4-1	TRBJ2-2	ASSQTGELF